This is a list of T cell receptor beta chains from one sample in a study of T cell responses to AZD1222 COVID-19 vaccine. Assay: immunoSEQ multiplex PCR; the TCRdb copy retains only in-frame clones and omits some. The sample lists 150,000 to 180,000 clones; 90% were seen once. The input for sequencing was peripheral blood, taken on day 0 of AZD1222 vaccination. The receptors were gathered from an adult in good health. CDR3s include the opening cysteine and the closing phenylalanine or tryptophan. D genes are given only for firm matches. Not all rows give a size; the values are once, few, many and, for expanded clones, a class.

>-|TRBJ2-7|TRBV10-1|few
CASGALSYEQYF
TGCGCCAGCGGAGCCCTCTCCTACGAGCAGTACTTC
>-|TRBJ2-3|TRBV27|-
CASSLWSGGQGITDTQYF
TGTGCCAGCAGTTTATGGAGTGGGGGCCAGGGGATCACAGATACGCAGTATTTT
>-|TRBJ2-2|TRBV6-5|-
CASSYAGWGTGELFF
TGTGCCAGCAGTTACGCAGGGTGGGGCACCGGGGAGCTGTTTTTT
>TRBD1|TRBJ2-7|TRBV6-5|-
CASSPTGFKPYEQYF
TGTGCCAGCAGTCCGACAGGGTTCAAGCCCTACGAGCAGTACTTC
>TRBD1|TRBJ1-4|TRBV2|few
CASRDREKLFF
TGTGCCAGCAGGGACAGGGAAAAACTGTTTTTT
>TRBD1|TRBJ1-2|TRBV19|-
CASSMTGGNYGYTF
TGTGCCAGTAGTATGACAGGGGGTAACTATGGCTACACCTTC
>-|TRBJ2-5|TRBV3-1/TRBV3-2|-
CASSQDLVQDLETQYF
TGTGCCAGCAGCCAAGATCTTGTTCAGGACTTGGAGACCCAGTACTTC
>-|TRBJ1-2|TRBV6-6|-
CASSFQEQETYGYTF
TGTGCCAGCAGTTTCCAAGAACAGGAGACTTATGGCTACACCTTC
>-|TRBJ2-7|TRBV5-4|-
CASSLGDNGRPYEQYF
TGTGCCAGCAGCTTGGGGGACAATGGTCGGCCCTACGAGCAGTACTTC
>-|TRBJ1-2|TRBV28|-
CASSSIYGYTF
TGTGCCAGCAGTTCAATATATGGCTACACCTTC
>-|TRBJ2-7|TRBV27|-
CASSLQGHEQYF
TGTGCCAGCAGTCTTCAGGGGCACGAGCAGTACTTC
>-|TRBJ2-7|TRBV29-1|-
CSAIATHSYEQYF
TGCAGCGCGATAGCGACTCACTCCTACGAGCAGTACTTC
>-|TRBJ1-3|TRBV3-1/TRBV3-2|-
CASSQDRTRTSGNTIYF
TGTGCCAGCAGCCAAGATCGGACAAGGACGTCTGGAAACACCATATATTTT
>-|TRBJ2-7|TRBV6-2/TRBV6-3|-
CASSGQSYEQYF
TGTGCCAGCAGCGGACAGTCCTACGAGCAGTACTTC
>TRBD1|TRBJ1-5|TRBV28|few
CASSAPGQYQPQHF
TGTGCCAGCAGTGCCCCGGGACAGTATCAGCCCCAGCATTTT
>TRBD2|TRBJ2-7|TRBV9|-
CASSPGGLAGFYEQYF
TGTGCCAGCAGCCCAGGGGGACTAGCGGGATTTTACGAGCAGTACTTC
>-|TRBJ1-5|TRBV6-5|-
CASSRGSGNQPQHF
TGTGCCAGCAGTAGGGGGTCGGGAAATCAGCCCCAGCATTTT
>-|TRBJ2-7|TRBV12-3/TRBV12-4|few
CASSKTRSAEQYF
TGTGCCAGCAGCAAGACTAGATCGGCCGAGCAGTACTTC
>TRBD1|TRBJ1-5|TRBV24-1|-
CATQGQAGPQHF
TGTGCCACACAGGGGCAGGCGGGTCCCCAGCATTTT
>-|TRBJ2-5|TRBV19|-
CASSMSQETQYF
TGTGCCAGTAGTATGAGTCAAGAGACCCAGTACTTC
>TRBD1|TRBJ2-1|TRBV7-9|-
CASSLDRPDNEQFF
TGTGCCAGCAGCCTGGACAGGCCCGACAATGAGCAGTTCTTC
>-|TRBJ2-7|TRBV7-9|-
CASSRTLYEQYF
TGTGCCAGCAGCCGTACCTTATACGAGCAGTACTTC
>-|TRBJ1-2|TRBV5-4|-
CASSLAPSGTYGYTF
TGTGCCAGCAGCTTGGCCCCTTCAGGGACTTATGGCTACACCTTC
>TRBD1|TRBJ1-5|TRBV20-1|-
CSASDRGNQPQHF
TGCAGTGCTAGTGACAGGGGAAATCAGCCCCAGCATTTT
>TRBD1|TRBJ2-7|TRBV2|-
CASSVGQGYSYEQYF
TGTGCCAGCAGTGTCGGACAGGGTTACTCCTACGAGCAGTACTTC
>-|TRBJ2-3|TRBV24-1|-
CATSEPDSIADTQYF
TGTGCCACCAGTGAACCGGACAGTATCGCAGATACGCAGTATTTT
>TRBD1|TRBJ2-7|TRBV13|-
CASSLTLPGGFYEQYF
TGTGCCAGCAGCTTAACGCTTCCAGGGGGTTTCTACGAGCAGTACTTC
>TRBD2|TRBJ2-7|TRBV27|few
CASSPGTSHYEQYF
TGTGCCAGCAGTCCTGGGACTAGCCATTACGAGCAGTACTTC